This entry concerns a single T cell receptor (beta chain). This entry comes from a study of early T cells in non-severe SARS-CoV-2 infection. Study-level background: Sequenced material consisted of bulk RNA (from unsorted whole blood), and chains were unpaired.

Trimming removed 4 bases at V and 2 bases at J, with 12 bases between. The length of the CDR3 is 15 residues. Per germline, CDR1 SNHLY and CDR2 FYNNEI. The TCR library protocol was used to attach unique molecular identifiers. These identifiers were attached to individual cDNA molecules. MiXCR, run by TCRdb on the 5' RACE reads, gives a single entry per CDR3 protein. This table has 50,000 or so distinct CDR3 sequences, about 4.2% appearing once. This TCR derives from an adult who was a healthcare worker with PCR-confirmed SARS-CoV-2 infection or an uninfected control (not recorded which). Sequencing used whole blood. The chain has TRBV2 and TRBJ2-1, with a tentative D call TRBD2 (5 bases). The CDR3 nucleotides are TGTGCCAGCAGTGTTGCGGGCGTTGCCTACAATGAGCAGTTCTTC. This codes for CASSVAGVAYNEQFF.